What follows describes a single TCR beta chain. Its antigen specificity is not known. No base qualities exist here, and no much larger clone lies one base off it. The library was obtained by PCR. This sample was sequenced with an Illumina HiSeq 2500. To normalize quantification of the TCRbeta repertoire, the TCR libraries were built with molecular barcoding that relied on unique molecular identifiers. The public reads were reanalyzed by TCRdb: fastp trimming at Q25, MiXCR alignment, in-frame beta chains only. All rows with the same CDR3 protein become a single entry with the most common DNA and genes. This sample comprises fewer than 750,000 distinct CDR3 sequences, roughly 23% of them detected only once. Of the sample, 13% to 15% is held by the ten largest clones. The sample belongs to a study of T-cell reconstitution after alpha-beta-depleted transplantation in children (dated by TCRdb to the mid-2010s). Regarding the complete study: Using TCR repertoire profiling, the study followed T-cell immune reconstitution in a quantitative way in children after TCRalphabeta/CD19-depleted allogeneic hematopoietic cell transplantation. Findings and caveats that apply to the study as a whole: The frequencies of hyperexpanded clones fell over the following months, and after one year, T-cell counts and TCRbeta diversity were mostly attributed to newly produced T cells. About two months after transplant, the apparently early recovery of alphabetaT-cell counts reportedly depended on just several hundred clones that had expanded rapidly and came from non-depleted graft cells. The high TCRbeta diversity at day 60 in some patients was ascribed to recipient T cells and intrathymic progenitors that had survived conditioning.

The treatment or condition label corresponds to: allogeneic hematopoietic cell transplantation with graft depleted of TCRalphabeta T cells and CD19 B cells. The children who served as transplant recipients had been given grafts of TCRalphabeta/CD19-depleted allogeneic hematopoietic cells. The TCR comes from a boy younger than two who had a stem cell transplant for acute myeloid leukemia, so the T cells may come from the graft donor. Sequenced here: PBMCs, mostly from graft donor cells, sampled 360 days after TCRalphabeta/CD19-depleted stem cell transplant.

The CDR3 amino acid sequence is: CASSQDLQRTGANVLTF. Here is the DNA: TGCGCCAGCAGCCAAGATCTCCAGAGAACTGGGGCCAACGTCCTGACTTTC. The sequence links TRBV4-3 to TRBJ2-6; confidence is insufficient to name the D gene. The germline V gene specifies LGHNA as CDR1 and YSLEER as CDR2. The CDR3 contains 17 residues, cysteine and phenylalanine counted. Just CDR3 DNA is preserved here, 51 bases in frame from base 1. V loses 0 bases, J loses 2 bases, and the germline ends lie 11 bases apart.